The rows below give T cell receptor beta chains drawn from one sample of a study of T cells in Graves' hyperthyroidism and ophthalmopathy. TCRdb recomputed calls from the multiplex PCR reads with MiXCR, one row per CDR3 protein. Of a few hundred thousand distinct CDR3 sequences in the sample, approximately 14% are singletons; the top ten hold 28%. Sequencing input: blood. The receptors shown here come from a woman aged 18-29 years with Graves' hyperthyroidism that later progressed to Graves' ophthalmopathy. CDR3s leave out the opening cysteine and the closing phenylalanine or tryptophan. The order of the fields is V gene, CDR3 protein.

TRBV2,ASSVLTNEQF
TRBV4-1,ASSQVFVAGNTGELF
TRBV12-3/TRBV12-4,ASSPTGAPLKVAKNIQY
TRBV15,ATSREGYTQY
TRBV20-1,SARGGGYGDTDTQY
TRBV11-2,AGSRGSYNEQF
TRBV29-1,SVEGSGRQTQY
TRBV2,ASSVDVLPSEQF
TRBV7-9,ASSLNVGTMPQPQH
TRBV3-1,ASSPYSGRAAWNEQF
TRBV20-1,SATSLEDYGYT
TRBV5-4,ASSLPAQGVEETQY
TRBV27,ASKKNTEAF
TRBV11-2,ASSLAGDRSYEQY
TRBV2,ASSELSGSGEQF
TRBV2,ASGGRRTNEKLF
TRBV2,ASTPSPRYTEAF
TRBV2,ASNTGYNEQF
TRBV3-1,ASSQAVPRSGETQY
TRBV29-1,SVEGTNGYT
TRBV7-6,ASSPSPGGRETQY